The source of this T cell receptor beta chain is a study of T cells in Graves' hyperthyroidism and ophthalmopathy (dated by TCRdb to about 2019). Regarding the complete study: Peripheral blood was collected at initial diagnosis, before any treatment. The paper reports TCR Vbeta CDR3 sequencing of some 140 peripheral blood samples: around 45 ophthalmopathy, fewer than 80 hyperthyroidism and approximately 17 progressor patients. The study also compared thyroid tissue and blood T-cell repertoires from about 6 Graves' hyperthyroidism patients. An independent validation cohort of about 19 hyperthyroidism patients and 17 patients who later progressed to ophthalmopathy tested prospective prediction of ophthalmopathy. Once sampling was done, hyperthyroidism patients were given methimazole at a starting dose of 30 mg daily, whereas ophthalmopathy patients were given high-dose intravenous methylprednisolone. To identify distinguishing TCR V-J signatures, a discovery cohort of around 100 patients was used, comprising fewer than 45 with Graves' ophthalmopathy and 57 with stable Graves' hyperthyroidism. The 75 to 100 discovery patients were randomly split 7:3 into training and test sets.

Ophthalmopathy patients had moderately to severely active disease, with a Clinical Activity Score of 3 or more, a NOSPECS grade of 4 or more, and a disease duration of less than 3 months. The study excluded patients with uncontrolled infections, other autoimmune diseases, pregnancy or lactation. Diagnoses relied on clinical symptoms, serum thyroxine and TRAb, thyroid ultrasound and orbital computed tomography. Ficoll-Paque density gradient centrifugation was used to isolate PBMCs from approximately 11 ml of fresh peripheral blood. Total RNA was extracted with Trizol reagent, and quality was checked on an Agilent 2100 Bioanalyzer. TCR beta CDR3 regions were amplified from RNA transcripts. The TCR CDR3 was subjected to a first round of RT-PCR using the HTBI primer set and the Qiagen OneStep RT-PCR kit. The libraries were constructed in a second round of multiplex PCR and then size-selected and purified. The libraries were sequenced on an Illumina HiSeq2000 using paired-end 100 bp reads. As for how the authors treated the data: SOAPnuke was used to process the raw data, with reads discarded if the reads contained adapters or uncalled bases, had a mean Phred below 15, or lacked an exact constant-primer or identifier match. COPE v1.2.5 was used to merge the high-quality paired reads, and each unique nucleotide sequence was defined as a clonotype. MiTCR v1.1 was used to align clonotypes to the IMGT TRBV, TRBD and TRBJ reference segments. Only V-J combinations with frequency above 0.0001, covering approximately 99% of repertoires, were analysed. The TCS score was defined as F50 (clonal expansion) divided by E x V (chaos), with BLOSUM62-based TCRdist calculated between CDR3 peptides within each V-J. Welch's t-statistics and random forest reduced 450 to 600 V-J features to roughly 13, which were used in a naive Bayes classifier (R e1071). Thyroid-blood repertoire similarity was quantified with the Morisita-Horn index. TCRdb trimmed public reads at Q25 via fastp, called clones via MiXCR and kept in-frame beta chains. When rows share a CDR3 protein, they turn into one entry using the most common DNA and genes. The V and J calls come from TCRdb's annotation, not from the publication. Counted in this sample were hundreds of thousands of distinct CDR3 sequences; roughly 14% of them appeared once. Roughly 4.5% of the sample goes to the ten largest clones.

General conclusions and limits of the study: Most expanded thyroid clonotypes (frequency above 0.001) were also detected in blood, suggesting blood repertoires may reflect thyroid immune responses. A model built on a 13 V-J signature distinguished ophthalmopathy from stable hyperthyroidism, reaching 85% to 90% sensitivity and under 84% specificity in cross-validation and 80%/75% in testing. In validation, progression to ophthalmopathy was predicted by the model with around 71% sensitivity and under 85% specificity, a median of roughly 6.4 months before onset. No statistical method was used to fix the sample size in advance, and group allocation was not hidden from the investigators.

This clonotype has a count of ten or more. This clone's antigen is unknown. No much larger clonotype is one base removed from it; base qualities were not supplied. Trimming costs V 4 bases and J 0 bases, and their ends lie 10 bases apart. Taken from the germline V gene, the CDR1 and CDR2 loops are MDHEN and SYDVKM. The CDR3 has 14 amino acids, counting the end cysteine and phenylalanine. The only DNA kept is the CDR3, 42 bases in frame from the first base. This receptor was identified in a woman aged 40 to 50 with Graves' ophthalmopathy. What was sequenced was blood. The chain couples TRBV28 to TRBJ2-7, and perhaps TRBD2 as D gene, on 5 matching bases. The CDR3 region has the sequence CASSSGVSSYEQYF. The bases read TGTGCCAGCAGTTCCGGGGTGAGCTCCTACGAGCAGTACTTC.